What follows are 20 T cell receptor beta chains derived from one specimen sequenced in a study of T cells after yellow fever vaccination (dated by TCRdb to between 2018 and 2021). Libraries were built with 5' RACE. TCRdb names Illumina HiSeq 2500 as the instrument used. The public reads were run again by TCRdb, first through fastp at Q25 and then through MiXCR, and only productive beta chains were kept. Under each unique CDR3 protein, matching rows form one entry showing the most common genes and DNA. The sample table records more than 65,000 distinct CDR3 sequences; 13% of these occur just once. Jointly, the top ten make up 20% to 25% of the sample. The treatment or condition label corresponds to: live attenuated yellow fever vaccine strain. Source: CD8+ T cells not binding an NS4B(214-222) dextramer, sorted from PBMCs, taken roughly 20 days after the first yellow fever vaccination. Taken with the paper, the label for cell subset or site translates to: NS4B epitope dextramer-negative CD8 T cells. Receptor source: a man between 18 and 35 years old who received the YFV17D yellow fever vaccine.

This rearrangement joins TRBV9 to TRBJ2-7; TRBD1 is a possible D gene (5 bases). Between the trimmed V and J ends, which lost 0 bases and 6 bases, there was a span of 7 bases. Germline lookup yields CDR1 SGDLS and CDR2 YYNGEE. The CDR3 extends over 12 amino acids. The chain's CDR3 is CASSVGGGEQYF. In nucleotides, the CDR3 is TGTGCCAGCAGCGTAGGGGGCGGCGAGCAGTACTTC.

The chain has TRBV5-6 and TRBJ1-5, with TRBD1 as a possible D gene (6 bases). Per germline, CDR1 SGHDT and CDR2 YYEEEE. The CDR3 is 14 residues long. Trimming removed 4 bases at V and 3 bases at J, with 11 bases between. This chain's CDR3 is CASSRQGFNQPQHF. CDR3 nucleotides: TGTGCCAGCAGCCGCCAGGGGTTCAATCAGCCCCAGCATTTT.

This clonotype has a handful of counts. The chain joins TRBV11-2 to TRBJ2-1; D is perhaps TRBD1 (7 bases). This CDR3 region has 16 residues. The V end lost 1 base, the J end lost 6 bases, and 16 bases lay between the germline ends. Germline V gene sequence: CDR1 SGHAT, CDR2 FQNNGV. The CDR3: CASSLGRGPPANEQFF. CDR3 bases: TGTGCCAGCAGCTTAGGGAGGGGGCCCCCTGCCAATGAGCAGTTCTTC. The entire variable domain, with the rest obtained from reference TRBV11-2 and TRBJ2-1, is as follows: EAGVAQSPRYKIIEKRQSVAFWCNPISGHATLYWYQQILGQGPKLLIQFQNNGVVDDSQLPKDRFSAERLKGVDSTLKIQPAKLEDSAVYLCASSLGRGPPANEQFFGPGTRLTVL.

This clonotype was recorded a few times. The J gene is TRBJ2-1, the V gene TRBV4-3; D is possibly TRBD1 (5 bases). Trimming shortened V by 1 base and J by 4 bases, and 14 bases separated the two germline ends. Germline assignment: CDR1 LGHNA and CDR2 YSLEER. CDR3 size: 16 residues. CDR3 bases: TGCGCCAGCAGCCAAGGGCAAAGGGGAAGGTACAATGAGCAGTTCTTC. This codes for CASSQGQRGRYNEQFF.

V gene TRBV15 combines with J gene TRBJ2-3; no firm D call. Germline V lookup: CDR1 LNHNV, CDR2 YYDKDF (reference sequence). The CDR3 has 13 residues. Trimming took 0 bases from V and 7 from J, leaving 8 bases between them. The CDR3, as DNA: TGTGCCACCAGCAGAGATGCGTCTAATACGCAGTATTTT. Translated: CATSRDASNTQYF. Variable domain in full (rest from reference TRBV15 and TRBJ2-3): DAMVIQNPRYQVTQFGKPVTLSCSQTLNHNVMYWYQQKSSQAPKLLFHYYDKDFNNEADTPDNFQSRRPNTSFCFLDIRSPGLGDTAMYLCATSRDASNTQYFGPGTRLTVL.

The chain employs TRBV7-9 and TRBJ2-5; D is unclear. The CDR3 totals 13 residues. Germline CDR1 reads SEHNR; CDR2 reads FQNEAQ (reference sequence). With 3 bases removed from V and 3 bases from J, the gap between germline ends came to 8 bases. The chain's CDR3 is CASSFALKETQYF. In DNA, the CDR3 is TGTGCCAGCAGCTTTGCTTTAAAAGAGACCCAGTACTTC.

This clonotype was seen many times. The V and J genes are TRBV10-3 and TRBJ2-1; D may be TRBD2 (5 bases). V lost 3 bases and J 9 bases, leaving 12 bases between the germline ends. Germline V gene sequence: CDR1 ENHRY, CDR2 SYGVKD. The CDR3 has 13 amino acids. In nucleotides, the CDR3 is TGTGCCATCAGTGATGATCAGCGGTTTGAGCAGTTCTTC. It translates to CAISDDQRFEQFF.

This clonotype was counted between two and nine times. The J gene is TRBJ1-1, the V gene TRBV27; possible D gene TRBD1, 5 bases. Trimming took off 5 bases at V and 5 bases at J, with 9 bases between the two ends. CDR1 and CDR2 (germline): MNHEY, SMNVEV (reference sequence). CDR3 length equals 12 residues. The CDR3 nucleotides read TGTGCCAGCAGTACGGCAGGGACTGAAGCTTTCTTT. Translation gives CASSTAGTEAFF.

The chain carries TRBV12-3 or TRBV12-4 and TRBJ2-1; TRBD1 matches 8 bases. V shed 2 bases and J 7 bases; nucleotides not matched to a gene: 7. This CDR3 is built from 15 residues. The CDR3 loop is CASSLWTGNRNEQFF. CDR3 nucleotide sequence: TGTGCCAGCAGTTTATGGACAGGGAATAGGAATGAGCAGTTCTTC.

This clonotype was seen once. The chain couples TRBV20-1 to TRBJ2-7, with 9 bases fitting TRBD1. Germline lookup yields CDR1 DFQATT and CDR2 SNEGSKA (reference sequence). Trimming removed 3 bases from V and 6 bases from J; junction bases left unmatched: 9. The CDR3 has 14 amino acids. CDR3 residues: CSASPGQGPSEQYV. In nucleotides, the CDR3 is TGCAGTGCTAGCCCGGGACAGGGACCCTCCGAGCAGTACGTC.

Only a few counts were recorded for this clonotype. The V and J genes are TRBV27 and TRBJ1-2; TRBD1 agrees at 8 bases. Trimming took 8 bases from V and 6 from J; bases not matched to a gene: 14. Germline CDR1 is MNHEY and CDR2 is SMNVEV (reference sequence). CDR3 length: 15 residues. CDR3 DNA sequence: TGTGCCAGCGGACAAACCAGGGGGCAGCATGATGGCTACACCTTC. Translating gives CASGQTRGQHDGYTF.

This clonotype was observed at least ten times. The chain carries TRBV12-3 or TRBV12-4 and TRBJ2-7; D is unresolved. Trimming pared 6 bases from V and 5 bases from J, leaving 14 bases between. CDR3 size: 13 residues. The CDR3 protein is CASRISLGNEQYF. The DNA of the CDR3 is TGTGCCAGCAGGATCTCTTTGGGGAACGAGCAGTACTTC.

This clonotype showed up just a few times. The chain employs TRBV7-9 and TRBJ2-7; D is unresolved. Germline CDR1 reads SEHNR; CDR2 reads FQNEAQ (reference sequence). V was cut by 5 bases and J by 6 bases, with 11 bases left in between. CDR3 length: 12 amino acids. In DNA, the CDR3 is TGTGCCAGCAGCCCCTCTGGGATCGAGCAGTACGTC. Translating it yields CASSPSGIEQYV.

This clonotype was seen more than once but under ten times. In DNA, the CDR3 is TGTGCCAGCAACCCCGCAAGAAATCCCTACGAGCAGTACGTC. Amino acid sequence: CASNPARNPYEQYV. This sequence joins TRBV6-2 or TRBV6-3 and TRBJ2-7, with unresolved D. Germline V lookup: CDR1 MNHEY, CDR2 SVGEGT. V lost 7 bases and J 2 bases, leaving 15 bases between the germline ends. The CDR3 has 14 amino acids.

J is TRBJ2-2 and V is TRBV6-5, with D perhaps assigned TRBD1 or TRBD2 (5 bases each). The CDR3 extends over 14 amino acids. V was trimmed by 0 bases and J by 6 bases, leaving 8 bases between them. Germline assignment: CDR1 MNHEY and CDR2 SVGAGI. The CDR3 bases are TGTGCCAGCAGTTACTCTAGGGGAGCCGGGGAGCTGTTTTTT. Amino acids: CASSYSRGAGELFF.

This clonotype was seen only a few times. The chain joins TRBV29-1 to TRBJ2-7; D call uncertain. Germline lookup yields CDR1 SQVTM and CDR2 ANQGSEA. CDR3 length: 10 residues. Deletions cut 8 bases from V and 3 bases from J, with 8 bases between. CDR3 in amino acids: CSPRNYEQYF. CDR3 DNA sequence: TGCAGCCCCCGGAACTACGAGCAGTACTTC.

The chain employs TRBV19 and TRBJ2-3; D uncertain. This CDR3 is built from 12 residues. In germline, CDR1 is LNHDA, CDR2 SQIVND (reference sequence). V was pared by 9 bases and J by 1 base, with 8 bases between. The CDR3 sequence is CASALGTDTQYF. CDR3 sequence (DNA): TGTGCCAGCGCATTGGGCACAGATACGCAGTATTTT.

The rearrangement joins TRBV7-9 to TRBJ2-1; D assignment may be TRBD1 or TRBD2 (5 bases each). Germline CDR1 is SEHNR and CDR2 is FQNEAQ (reference sequence). The CDR3 sequence is 14 residues long. V was pared by 10 bases and J by 4 bases, with 17 bases between. CDR3 bases: TGTGCCACCCGGATAGGGACGGATTACAATGAGCAGTTCTTC. It codes for CATRIGTDYNEQFF.

This clonotype was found a few times. This chain uses TRBV4-2 with TRBJ2-1, with 11 bases that match TRBD1. After removal of 2 bases from V and 4 bases from J, the junction contained 7 bases not matched to a gene. The CDR3 covers 17 residues. Germline values: CDR1 LGHNA, CDR2 YNFKEQ. CDR3 amino acids: CASSQRWTGGLYNEQFF. As DNA, the CDR3 is TGTGCCAGCAGCCAAAGATGGACAGGGGGCTTGTACAATGAGCAGTTCTTC.

This clonotype appeared once. This CDR3 is CASSPIRQPEAFF. CDR3 nucleotides: TGTGCCAGCAGCCCTATTCGACAACCTGAAGCTTTCTTT. The rearrangement links TRBV7-9 to TRBJ1-1; D unresolved. Trimming shortened V by 5 bases and J by 6 bases, and 13 bases separated the two germline ends. Germline V lookup: CDR1 SEHNR, CDR2 FQNEAQ (reference sequence). The CDR3 has 13 residues.